These 8 T cell receptor beta chains originate from one sample sequenced in a study of monozygotic twins with inflammatory bowel disease (dated 2019 in TCRdb). The library was built by means of 5' RACE. Sequencing was carried out with an Illumina HiSeq 2500. TCRdb reprocessed the reads and lists each CDR3 protein sequence as a single entry, with no DNA. This sample's records show fewer than 110,000 distinct CDR3 sequences. Approximately 2% of the sample rests with the top ten. The sample comprised blood. These receptors were obtained from a human donor with ulcerative colitis or Crohn's disease, or a healthy co-twin of an affected twin (not recorded which).

The chain links TRBV5-1 to TRBJ2-3; TCRdb picks TRBD1, but there is no DNA to check that call. The CDR3 loop spans 14 amino acids. Germline CDR1 and CDR2: SGHRS and YFSETQ. The CDR3 sequence: CASSFSGKENTQYF.

The chain couples TRBV30 to TRBJ2-7; TCRdb's assignment of TRBD1 cannot be checked, as there is no DNA. The CDR3 is 14 residues long. Germline-derived CDR1 and CDR2 are GTSNPN and SVGIG (reference sequence). The CDR3: CAWSGTGGGHEQYF.

The CDR3 sequence is CSHFWGSQNIQYF. The rearrangement links TRBV20-1 to TRBJ2-4; TCRdb returns TRBD1, unconfirmable since there is no DNA. The CDR3 is 13 amino acids. In germline, CDR1 is DFQATT, CDR2 SNEGSKA (reference sequence).

The chain recombines TRBV12-3 or TRBV12-4 with TRBJ2-2; the D call of TRBD2 rests on TCRdb alone, since no DNA is present to check it. The CDR3 has 23 amino acids. CDR3 loop: CASSFLLGSGGLAGGHGTGELFF.

The chain combines TRBV25-1 with TRBJ2-7; TCRdb's D call of TRBD2 is untestable without DNA. The length of the CDR3 is 13 residues. Looked up from germline, CDR1 is MGHDK and CDR2 is SYGVNS. CDR3: CASSEKWEKGQYF.

V usage is TRBV7-9 and J usage is TRBJ2-7; the D gene TCRdb calls, TRBD1, cannot be checked with no DNA. The CDR3 consists of 14 residues. Looked up from germline, CDR1 is SEHNR and CDR2 is FQNEAQ (reference sequence). The CDR3 loop is CASSFVDRAYEQYF.

V gene TRBV20-1 combines with J gene TRBJ1-5; TCRdb's assignment of TRBD1 cannot be checked, as there is no DNA. The length of the CDR3 is 15 residues. Per the germline V gene, CDR1 is DFQATT and CDR2 is SNEGSKA (reference sequence). The CDR3 is CSASPAGLSNQPQHF.

CDR3 residues: CASSLDRGCYEQYF. The chain employs TRBV5-1 and TRBJ2-7. Germline assignment: CDR1 SGHRS and CDR2 YFSETQ. This CDR3 has 14 amino acids.